Given below is one T cell receptor beta chain in context. Antigen specificity is unknown. A much larger clonotype is one base distant, so this may be a read error. It was with a sample-barcoded 5' primer and a J-beta primer mix that a second PCR of roughly 6 to 12 cycles was run. TCRdb redid the calling of the 5' RACE reads with MiXCR, one entry per CDR3 protein. In the table there are around 870,000 distinct CDR3 sequences, under 35% of which are singletons. This sample was taken from a study of blood T cells in healthy people across ages. Findings and caveats of the study: The study found more naive CD4+ cells and higher diversity in long-lived than aged donors. The fall in TCR beta diversity per million T cells was roughly linear with age.

The CDR3 loop spans 15 amino acids. The germline V gene has CDR1 LGHNA and CDR2 YSLEER. The TCR comes from a woman aged 80 or over in good health. The chain recombines TRBV4-3 with TRBJ2-3, with D possibly being TRBD2 (5 bases). The specimen sequenced was blood. The CDR3 DNA follows: TGCACCAGCAGCCAAGCGGCCACTACCACAGATACGCAGTATTTT. Its translation is CTSSQAATTTDTQYF.